This note documents a single T cell receptor (beta chain) sequence. This sample was taken from a study of OX40 agonist ivuxolimab in advanced cancers. As for the study in general: Ivuxolimab, which is an agonistic anti-OX40 (CD134) antibody, was administered to the patients. Every 2 weeks, patients received ivuxolimab intravenously, dosed at 0.01 to 10 mg/kg.

The CDR3 consists of 16 residues. From germline, CDR1 is SGHTA and CDR2 FQGNSA. V gave up 4 bases and J gave up 5 bases; unmatched junction bases: 9. Some clones are missing from TCRdb's copy, which holds only in-frame ones; the method was immunoSEQ multiplex PCR. Of tens of thousands of clones in the sample, roughly 72% are singletons; the top ten hold 20% to 25%. The sample in question was CD4+ or CD8+ T cells sorted from blood, obtained in a trial of the OX40 agonist ivuxolimab. This sequence was found in an adult with an advanced solid tumor such as melanoma, head and neck, liver or kidney cancer. The chain combines TRBV7-2 with TRBJ2-1; 9 nucleotides line up with TRBD2. CDR3 loop: CASSSRPGLANNEQFF. The CDR3 bases are TGTGCCAGCAGCTCCCGCCCGGGACTAGCCAACAATGAGCAGTTCTTC.